The 19 T cell receptor beta chains presented below share a single source sample, sequenced in a study of blood T cell repertoires in COVID-19. Some clones are missing from TCRdb's copy, which holds only in-frame ones; the method was immunoSEQ multiplex PCR. The sample includes 400,000 to 550,000 clones, around 90% of them seen just once. The sample taken for sequencing was PBMCs or T cells enriched from blood (not recorded which). Source of these receptors: a woman aged 18-29 years with acute COVID-19.

The CDR3 nucleotides read TGTGCCAGCAGTTTAGCGGGGGAAGTGAATGAGCAGTTCTTC. It encodes CASSLAGEVNEQFF. The chain links TRBV28 to TRBJ2-1; 7 bases are shared with TRBD2. V gave up 2 bases and J gave up 7 bases; unmatched junction bases: 5. Germline V lookup: CDR1 MDHEN, CDR2 SYDVKM. This CDR3 contains 14 residues. Full variable domain (missing parts from reference TRBV28 and TRBJ2-1): DVKVTQSSRYLVKRTGEKVFLECVQDMDHENMFWYRQDPGLGLRLIYFSYDVKMKEKGDIPEGYSVSREKKERFSLILESASTNQTSMYLCASSLAGEVNEQFFGPGTRLTVL.

This clone was detected only once. The genes are TRBV18 and TRBJ2-3; D is perhaps TRBD1 (5 bases). Germline assignment: CDR1 KGHSH and CDR2 LQKENI. V was pared by 6 bases and J by 4 bases, with 17 bases between. The CDR3 contains 15 residues. This chain's CDR3 is CASSLRDSASDTQYF. In nucleotides, the CDR3 is TGTGCCAGCTCCCTCAGAGACAGCGCCTCAGATACGCAGTATTTT.

The chain is built from TRBV7-9 and TRBJ1-1; D call uncertain. The V end was cut by 1 base, the J end by 0 bases, with 9 bases between. The germline V gene has CDR1 SEHNR and CDR2 FQNEAQ (reference sequence). The CDR3 contains 15 residues. CDR3 region: CASSLGGRMNTEAFF. The CDR3, as DNA: TGTGCCAGCAGCTTAGGTGGGCGAATGAACACTGAAGCTTTCTTT.

This clone turned up a few times. The chain combines TRBV5-1 with TRBJ2-2; tentative D call: TRBD1 (6 bases). Trimming cost V 4 bases and J 1 base, with 11 bases left between them. Looked up from germline, CDR1 is SGHRS and CDR2 is YFSETQ. The CDR3 consists of 15 residues. The CDR3 region is CASSRGDMNTGELFF. The CDR3 DNA is TGCGCCAGCAGCCGAGGGGACATGAACACCGGGGAGCTGTTTTTT.

The chain links TRBV9 to TRBJ2-3, with 9 bases identical to TRBD2. The CDR3 is made up of 17 amino acids. Germline lookup yields CDR1 SGDLS and CDR2 YYNGEE. Trimming removed 0 bases from V and 2 bases from J; junction bases left unmatched: 7. The CDR3 sequence is CASSVGASGVFTDTQYF. DNA of the CDR3: TGTGCCAGCAGCGTAGGGGCTAGCGGGGTTTTCACAGATACGCAGTATTTT.

The genes are TRBV30 and TRBJ1-4; D is possibly TRBD1 (6 bases). The V gene's germline CDR1 is GTSNPN and CDR2 SVGIG (reference sequence). The CDR3 consists of 14 residues. The V and J ends lost 5 bases and 0 bases respectively, with 10 bases between them. CDR3 DNA: TGTGCCTGGGACGGGACAACAACTAATGAAAAACTGTTTTTT. Its protein product is CAWDGTTTNEKLFF.

V and J are TRBV9 and TRBJ2-1; 8 positions match TRBD1. The CDR3 spans 15 residues. The V gene end was trimmed by 0 bases and the J gene end by 9 bases; junction bases not matched to a gene: 8. Germline-derived CDR1 and CDR2 are SGDLS and YYNGEE. This chain's CDR3 is CASSVAGQVTGEQFF. The CDR3 bases are TGTGCCAGCAGCGTAGCGGGACAGGTAACCGGTGAGCAGTTCTTC.

This clone was counted once. This sample includes further DNA sequences coding for the same CDR3. This rearrangement joins TRBV18 to TRBJ1-3; D unresolved. V was clipped by 3 bases and J by 0 bases, with 6 bases between them. The CDR3 length is 14 residues. The V gene's germline CDR1 is KGHSH and CDR2 LQKENI. This chain's CDR3 is CASSPSDSGNTIYF. The DNA of the CDR3 is TGTGCCAGCTCACCGTCAGACTCTGGAAACACCATATATTTT. The variable domain in full, completed from reference TRBV18 and TRBJ1-3, reads NAGVMQNPRHLVRRRGQEARLRCSPMKGHSHVYWYRQLPEEGLKFMVYLQKENIIDESGMPKERFSAEFPKEGPSILRIQQVVRGDSAAYFCASSPSDSGNTIYFGEGSWLTVV.

The chain combines TRBV5-1 with TRBJ1-1, with D unresolved. The CDR3 has 14 residues. The V end lost 0 bases, the J end lost 1 base, and 7 bases lay between the germline ends. Germline values: CDR1 SGHRS, CDR2 YFSETQ. The CDR3 sequence is CASSLAGTNTEAFF. CDR3 sequence (DNA): TGCGCCAGCAGCTTGGCGGGAACGAACACTGAAGCTTTCTTT.

The V gene is TRBV7-9, the J gene TRBJ2-2, with TRBD1 as a possible D gene (6 bases). The CDR3 runs to 15 residues. Looked up from germline, CDR1 is SEHNR and CDR2 is FQNEAQ (reference sequence). The V and J ends lost 5 bases and 0 bases respectively, with 10 bases between them. CDR3 sequence: CASSAWTANTGELFF. The CDR3 nucleotides read TGTGCCAGCAGCGCGTGGACAGCGAACACCGGGGAGCTGTTTTTT.

CDR3 DNA sequence: TGCGCCAGCAGCCACGGGACAGGGTGGAATCAGCCCCAGCATTTT. Translating it yields CASSHGTGWNQPQHF. The J gene is TRBJ1-5, the V gene TRBV4-1; 9 positions agree with TRBD1. J was trimmed by 4 bases and V by 3 bases; bases with no gene match: 4. The germline gives CDR1 MGHRA, CDR2 YSYEKL. This CDR3 region has 15 residues.

V gene TRBV25-1 combines with J gene TRBJ2-3, with 8 bases that match TRBD2. Germline loops: CDR1 MGHDK, CDR2 SYGVNS. The CDR3 has 15 amino acids. V lost 1 base and J lost 5; bases outside the gene matches: 5. The CDR3 loop reads CASSESGRAEDTQYF. The CDR3 DNA sequence: TGTGCCAGCAGTGAATCCGGGAGGGCCGAAGATACGCAGTATTTT.

This sequence joins TRBV27 and TRBJ2-7; a weak D match, TRBD2 (6 bases). The CDR3 has 15 amino acids. Germline V lookup: CDR1 MNHEY, CDR2 SMNVEV (reference sequence). V was cut by 3 bases and J by 2 bases, with 14 bases left in between. This CDR3 is CASSLLRERAYEQYF. The CDR3 bases are TGTGCCAGCAGTTTGTTACGGGAGAGGGCCTACGAGCAGTACTTC.

Turning to this clone: The junction differs from germline at one of its ends, possibly a read error. Here the CDR3 DNA reads TGTGCCAGCAGTTTTGGTAGCCATCAGCCCCAGCATTTT. It is translated as CASSFGSHQPQHF. V and J are TRBV28 and TRBJ1-5; no clear D. Looked up from germline, CDR1 is MDHEN and CDR2 is SYDVKM. The CDR3 contains 13 residues.

This clone has only a few counts. The V gene is TRBV6-5, the J gene TRBJ2-2, with 8 bases fitting TRBD2. The CDR3 loop spans 15 amino acids. Unmatched junction bases numbered 9, after V lost 6 bases and J lost 6 bases. Germline lookup yields CDR1 MNHEY and CDR2 SVGAGI. The CDR3 region is CASRPRGGPAGELFF. CDR3 DNA: TGTGCCAGCAGGCCACGGGGGGGGCCGGCCGGGGAGCTGTTTTTT.

The chain joins TRBV5-8 to TRBJ2-7; TRBD1 matches 9 bases. CDR1 SGHTS and CDR2 YDEGEE come from the germline V gene. V was pared by 5 bases and J by 5 bases, with 5 bases of the junction left unmatched. The CDR3 covers 13 residues. The CDR3 coding sequence is TGTGCCAGCAGGCCCACAGGGGGCCACGAGCAGTACTTC. Protein product: CASRPTGGHEQYF. Combining the CDR3 with reference TRBV5-8 and TRBJ2-7 gives the whole variable domain EAGVTQSPTHLIKTRGQQATLRCSPISGHTSVYWYQQALGLGLQFLLWYDEGEERNRGNFPPRFSGRQFPNYSSELNVNALELEDSALYLCASRPTGGHEQYFGPGTRLTVT.

This chain uses TRBV5-4 with TRBJ2-3; 9 bases line up with TRBD2. CDR1 is SGHNT and CDR2 is YYREEE in the germline V gene (reference sequence). The CDR3 is 15 residues long. After removal of 4 bases from V and 4 bases from J, the junction contained 7 bases not matched to a gene. In DNA, the CDR3 is TGTGCCAGCAGCCCTAGGTCTAGCGGGGCAGATACGCAGTATTTT. Its protein is CASSPRSSGADTQYF. Supplemented by reference TRBV5-4 and TRBJ2-3, the full variable domain reads ETGVTQSPTHLIKTRGQQVTLRCSSQSGHNTVSWYQQALGQGPQFIFQYYREEENGRGNFPPRFSGLQFPNYSSELNVNALELDDSALYLCASSPRSSGADTQYFGPGTRLTVL.

The count of this clone is one. Other DNA sequences in the same sample also yield this CDR3. The rearrangement uses TRBV27 and TRBJ2-2; TRBD2 is a possible D gene (7 bases). V gave up 3 bases and J gave up 6 bases, with 8 bases separating them. This CDR3 has 13 amino acids. Germline CDR1 and CDR2: MNHEY and SMNVEV (reference sequence). CDR3 residues: CASSFGGPGELFF. CDR3 nucleotides: TGTGCCAGCAGTTTCGGGGGGCCCGGGGAGCTGTTTTTT.

This chain joins TRBV27 and TRBJ1-3; TRBD1 matches 7 bases. With 8 bases clipped from V and 0 bases from J, the junction kept 10 bases outside the gene matches. Germline-derived CDR1 and CDR2 are MNHEY and SMNVEV (reference sequence). This CDR3 region has 16 residues. The DNA for the CDR3 is TGTGCCAGCGCGATGGGACAGACCCTCTCTGGAAACACCATATATTTT. It encodes CASAMGQTLSGNTIYF.